This is a list of T cell receptor beta chains from one sample in a study of blood T cell repertoires in COVID-19. Using immunoSEQ multiplex PCR, the repertoire was profiled, and TCRdb retains in-frame clones only, with some absent. The data show around 240,000 clones, 70% to 90% seen once. The sample taken for sequencing was peripheral blood. The receptors derive from a man aged 35-49 years with acute or convalescent COVID-19. The CDR3 runs from the conserved cysteine through the conserved F or W. A D gene is named only where the DNA matches it firmly. Rows give clone size only sometimes, using once, few, many, or a class for an expanded clone.

D	V	size	J	DNA	CDR3
TRBD1	TRBV7-8	-	TRBJ1-6	TGTGCCAGCAGCTCCATCCGGGACAGGGGGGTTCCCCTCCACTTT	CASSSIRDRGVPLHF
-	TRBV18	-	TRBJ2-7	TGTGCCAGCTCACGCTTGACCGCCGGACTGACAGGCACCTACGAGCAGTACTTC	CASSRLTAGLTGTYEQYF
-	TRBV18	once	TRBJ2-2	TGTGCCAGCTCACCAGTTCTGACCGGGGAGCTGTTTTTT	CASSPVLTGELFF
-	TRBV5-1	few	TRBJ1-2	TGCGCCAGCAGCCACGGACTCCCGGAGGGCTACACCTTC	CASSHGLPEGYTF
-	TRBV6-2/TRBV6-3	-	TRBJ1-2	TGTGCCAGCAGCCGCGACTCTTATGGCTACACCTTC	CASSRDSYGYTF
-	TRBV5-8	-	TRBJ2-5	TGTGCCAGCAGCCACGGGGGGCCCCAAGAGACCCAGTACTTC	CASSHGGPQETQYF
TRBD1	TRBV3-1/TRBV3-2	-	TRBJ1-6	TGTGCCAGCGGACCCAGGGGGCTCGATTCACCCCTCCACTTT	CASGPRGLDSPLHF
-	TRBV3-1/TRBV3-2	-	TRBJ1-5	TGTGCCAGCAGCCAAGGGGCTGGGCAGCCCCAGCATTTT	CASSQGAGQPQHF
-	TRBV19	-	TRBJ2-7	TGTGCCAGTAGTACTGGCCAGCGTGCTCCCTACGAGCAGTACTTC	CASSTGQRAPYEQYF
-	TRBV29-1	-	TRBJ1-1	TGCAGCGCCCTTCCGGGCAACGGGGTCCCTGAAGCTTTCTTT	CSALPGNGVPEAFF
TRBD1	TRBV7-6	-	TRBJ2-3	TGTGCCAGCAGCTTTCTGGACAGGGCAGGAGATACGCAGTATTTT	CASSFLDRAGDTQYF
-	TRBV5-6	-	TRBJ1-1	TGTGCCAGCAGCTTGGGGAACAGAAGAAGTAACATGAACACTGAAGCTTTCTTT	CASSLGNRRSNMNTEAFF
-	TRBV9	-	TRBJ2-1	TGTGCCAGCAGCGTCACGGGGGGCTTCTACAATGAGCAGTTCTTC	CASSVTGGFYNEQFF
-	TRBV27	-	TRBJ1-6	TGTGCCAGCAGTTTACAGGGTGGAAGGTCACCCCTCCACTTT	CASSLQGGRSPLHF
TRBD2	TRBV27	-	TRBJ2-6	TGTGCCAGCAGTTTAGTAGGACTAGCGGGGGGTTTCTCTGGGGCCAACGTCCTGACTTTC	CASSLVGLAGGFSGANVLTF
TRBD1	TRBV5-4	-	TRBJ1-1	TGTGCCAGCAGCTTAGGGACAGGGTTCATGAACACTGAAGCTTTCTTT	CASSLGTGFMNTEAFF
-	TRBV28	-	TRBJ1-4	TGTGCCAGCATTGACCAGGGCAGGGAAAAACTGTTTTTT	CASIDQGREKLFF
TRBD1	TRBV2	-	TRBJ1-1	TGTGCCAGCAGCGACCCTGAGGAGGGGGCGAAGGTTTTCGATGAAGCTTTCTTT	CASSDPEEGAKVFDEAFF
-	TRBV9	few	TRBJ2-1	TGTGCCAGCAGCGTAGGGCTCGGGACATACTACAATGAGCAGTTCTTC	CASSVGLGTYYNEQFF
-	TRBV5-6	-	TRBJ1-2	TGTGCCAGCAGTTCGGGTAGCTATGGCTACACCTTC	CASSSGSYGYTF
TRBD1	TRBV5-5	-	TRBJ2-7	TGTGCCAGCAGCTTGGGACAGGGGGTCTACGAGCAGTACTTC	CASSLGQGVYEQYF
TRBD2	TRBV27	-	TRBJ2-1	TGTGCCAGCACCCTTGGGGGGGCCTACAATGAGCAGTTCTTC	CASTLGGAYNEQFF
-	TRBV5-1	-	TRBJ2-7	TGCGCCAGCAGCTTGGGAGCAGGCCTCTCCTACGAGCAGTACTTC	CASSLGAGLSYEQYF
-	TRBV19	many	TRBJ1-2	TGTGCCAGTAGTATTGACAGAGGTGGCTACACCTTC	CASSIDRGGYTF
TRBD2	TRBV24-1	-	TRBJ2-5	TGTGCCACCAGTGACCCGGGAGGGACAGAGACCCAGTACTTC	CATSDPGGTETQYF
TRBD1	TRBV29-1	-	TRBJ2-7	TGCAGCGGTCGACAGGGGGCTTCCCAGGGCTACGAGCAGTACTTC	CSGRQGASQGYEQYF
TRBD1	TRBV9	-	TRBJ1-4	TGTGCCAGCAGCGCCGCGGGGACAGTTCTTGAAAAACTGTTTTTT	CASSAAGTVLEKLFF
TRBD1	TRBV6-5	-	TRBJ1-6	TGTGCCACACGCGGGACAGAGAGTTCACCCCTCCACTTT	CATRGTESSPLHF
TRBD1	TRBV6-5	-	TRBJ1-1	TGTGCCAGCAGATTACAGGGGGTGAGAACTGAAGCTTTCTTT	CASRLQGVRTEAFF
-	TRBV7-9	-	TRBJ2-3	TGTGCCAGCAGCCTCAGTGGGGGCGAAGATACGCAGTATTTT	CASSLSGGEDTQYF
-	TRBV6-5	-	TRBJ2-5	TGTGCCAGCAGTCCGGGGGGCCCGGGCCTCGAGACCCAGTACTTC	CASSPGGPGLETQYF
TRBD2	TRBV19	-	TRBJ2-5	TGTGCCAGTAGTATAGCCCGGGGGGGGATCCAAGAGACCCAGTACTTC	CASSIARGGIQETQYF
-	TRBV4-2	-	TRBJ2-1	TGTGCCAGCAGCCAGAAGCCGGGGGGCGCCTACAATGAGCAGTTCTTC	CASSQKPGGAYNEQFF
-	TRBV5-1	-	TRBJ1-6	TGCGCCAGCAGCTTGCCTGGGGCTTCGAATTCACCCCTCCACTTT	CASSLPGASNSPLHF
-	TRBV20-1	few	TRBJ2-5	TGCAGTGCTAGTGGCTACGCGGAGACCCAGTACTTC	CSASGYAETQYF
TRBD1	TRBV5-6	-	TRBJ1-1	TGTGCCAGCAGCTTGGCGACAGGGGGCAACGCTGAAGCTTTCTTT	CASSLATGGNAEAFF
-	TRBV6-5	-	TRBJ1-6	TGTGCCAGCAGTTCGGAGGGTGATAATTCACCCCTCCACTTT	CASSSEGDNSPLHF
TRBD1	TRBV6-6	-	TRBJ2-1	TGCGCGACAGGGGAGTACAATGAGCAGTTCTTC	CATGEYNEQFF
-	TRBV5-1	-	TRBJ2-3	TGCGCCAGCAGGGCAGCAGGGTGGACCACAGATACGCAGTATTTT	CASRAAGWTTDTQYF
-	TRBV2	-	TRBJ1-1	TGTGCCAGCAGTGCCGAGGGCAGGCTTGAAGCTTTCTTT	CASSAEGRLEAFF
TRBD1	TRBV5-4	-	TRBJ1-2	TGTGCCAGCAGTCTTGGGACAGCGACCAACTATGGCTACACCTTC	CASSLGTATNYGYTF
TRBD1	TRBV6-6	-	TRBJ1-6	TGTGCCAGCAGTCCCGGACAGGGGCTGAGCTCCTATAATTCACCCCTCCACTTT	CASSPGQGLSSYNSPLHF
-	TRBV6-2/TRBV6-3	-	TRBJ1-5	TGTGCCAGCACCCCTCGAGGGGGGGCGTTTATCCAGCATTTT	CASTPRGGAFIQHF
TRBD1	TRBV5-1	-	TRBJ1-1	TGCGCCAGCAGCCCAACAGGACAGGGTCTTATGAACACTGAAGCTTTCTTT	CASSPTGQGLMNTEAFF
-	TRBV19	-	TRBJ1-5	TGTGCCAGTAGTATAGGGGAGTGGCAGCCCCAGCATTTT	CASSIGEWQPQHF
-	TRBV11-2	-	TRBJ1-5	TGTGCCAGCAGCTTAGATTGGCAGGGAAGGCAGCCCCAGCATTTT	CASSLDWQGRQPQHF
-	TRBV6-6	-	TRBJ1-1	TGTGCCAGCACCCAAGGGGGAATCACTGAAGCTTTCTTT	CASTQGGITEAFF
-	TRBV20-1	-	TRBJ1-1	TGCAGTGCTAGTCCTGGACAGAACACTGAAGCTTTCTTT	CSASPGQNTEAFF
-	TRBV14	-	TRBJ2-1	TGTGCCAGCAGCCAAGCCCTCTCGGGTGTTGAGCAGTTCTTC	CASSQALSGVEQFF
-	TRBV2	-	TRBJ1-5	TGTGCCAGCACCCCGACGGGGGTCGGGCGAGAGCCCCAGCATTTT	CASTPTGVGREPQHF
TRBD1	TRBV19	once	TRBJ1-1	TGTGCCAGTAGTTGGCAGGGGGTAGCGGCTTTCTTT	CASSWQGVAAFF
-	TRBV6-1	-	TRBJ2-7	TGTGCCAGCAGTGAAGCCGGGACACCTTACGAGCAGTACTTC	CASSEAGTPYEQYF
TRBD1	TRBV27	-	TRBJ1-5	TGTGCCAGCCGATTAGGAGGGGGACAGGCGAATCAGCCCCAGCATTTT	CASRLGGGQANQPQHF
-	TRBV14	-	TRBJ1-1	TGTGCCAGCAGCCAAGATTTAGGGGTACTAATGAACACTGAAGCTTTCTTT	CASSQDLGVLMNTEAFF
-	TRBV6-4	once	TRBJ1-1	TGTGCCAGCATAGGAGGGCAGCAAGCTTTCTTT	CASIGGQQAFF